This is a list of T cell receptor beta chains from one sample in a study of cytomegalovirus exposure and HLA in healthy donors. Sequencing was performed with immunoSEQ multiplex PCR; in TCRdb, only in-frame clones are kept and a portion is missing. The top ten clones hold approximately 6.5% of a sample with 150,000 or so clones, 84% of them seen once. The sequenced sample consisted of PBMCs. The receptor source for this set is a middle-aged man in good health and CMV-seropositive. The CDR3 runs from the conserved cysteine through the conserved F or W. The order of the fields is J gene, V gene, clone size, D gene, CDR3 protein, CDR3 DNA. D genes are given only for firm matches. Not every row has a clone size; where given, it reads once, few, many or a size class.

J: TRBJ2-5; V: TRBV29-1; size: -; D: TRBD2; CDR3: CSVVLAGGGETQYF; DNA: TGCAGCGTTGTACTAGCGGGAGGAGGAGAGACCCAGTACTTC
J: TRBJ2-5; V: TRBV6-1; size: -; D: -; CDR3: CASSPQETQYF; DNA: TGTGCCAGCAGTCCCCAGGAGACCCAGTACTTC
J: TRBJ2-5; V: TRBV5-6; size: -; D: -; CDR3: CASSLAGDYQETQYF; DNA: TGTGCCAGCAGCTTGGCCGGGGACTACCAAGAGACCCAGTACTTC
J: TRBJ1-1; V: TRBV2; size: -; D: -; CDR3: CASVQGAEAFF; DNA: TGTGCCAGTGTACAGGGCGCTGAAGCTTTCTTT
J: TRBJ2-5; V: TRBV5-1; size: once; D: TRBD1; CDR3: CASSLATAGGQETQYF; DNA: TGCGCCAGCAGCTTGGCCACGGCAGGGGGTCAAGAGACCCAGTACTTC
J: TRBJ2-5; V: TRBV2; size: -; D: -; CDR3: CASSRGGRGETQYF; DNA: TGTGCCAGCAGTCGAGGGGGAAGGGGAGAGACCCAGTACTTC
J: TRBJ2-7; V: TRBV6-5; size: -; D: TRBD2; CDR3: CASSFSSGGSNEQYF; DNA: TGTGCCAGCAGTTTCTCTAGCGGGGGGTCTAACGAGCAGTACTTC
J: TRBJ2-7; V: TRBV11-2; size: -; D: -; CDR3: CASSFAGDEQYF; DNA: TGTGCCAGCAGCTTCGCAGGGGACGAGCAGTACTTC
J: TRBJ2-5; V: TRBV5-4; size: -; D: TRBD2; CDR3: CASSLTSGGEETQYF; DNA: TGTGCCAGCAGCTTGACTAGCGGGGGTGAAGAGACCCAGTACTTC
J: TRBJ2-3; V: TRBV5-1; size: -; D: -; CDR3: CASSRGGGGTDTQYF; DNA: TGCGCCAGCAGCCGCGGGGGCGGGGGCACAGATACGCAGTATTTT
J: TRBJ2-5; V: TRBV7-6; size: once; D: -; CDR3: CASSPLLADQETQYF; DNA: TGTGCCAGCAGCCCCCTCTTAGCGGATCAAGAGACCCAGTACTTC
J: TRBJ2-3; V: TRBV6-1; size: few; D: TRBD2; CDR3: CASSPRTSITDTQYF; DNA: TGTGCCAGCAGTCCCCGGACTAGTATCACAGATACGCAGTATTTT
J: TRBJ1-1; V: TRBV6-1; size: -; D: TRBD1; CDR3: CASSASTGLATEAFF; DNA: TGTGCCAGCAGTGCCTCGACAGGGTTGGCCACTGAAGCTTTCTTT
J: TRBJ1-5; V: TRBV5-1; size: -; D: -; CDR3: CASSLAWGGNQPQHF; DNA: TGCGCCAGCAGCTTGGCCTGGGGGGGCAATCAGCCCCAGCATTTT
J: TRBJ1-1; V: TRBV29-1; size: once; D: TRBD1; CDR3: CSVAGTGVTEAFF; DNA: TGCAGCGTTGCCGGGACAGGGGTAACTGAAGCTTTCTTT
J: TRBJ2-7; V: TRBV27; size: few; D: TRBD2; CDR3: CASSLGGSGPYEQYF; DNA: TGTGCCAGCAGTTTGGGGGGGAGCGGACCCTACGAGCAGTACTTC
J: TRBJ2-1; V: TRBV28; size: -; D: -; CDR3: CATGGFRDIDEQFF; DNA: TGTGCCACCGGCGGTTTTAGGGACATTGATGAGCAGTTCTTC
J: TRBJ2-7; V: TRBV2; size: -; D: TRBD1; CDR3: CASSRTGGDEQYF; DNA: TGTGCCAGCAGCCGGACAGGGGGCGACGAGCAGTACTTC
J: TRBJ2-3; V: TRBV5-3; size: few; D: TRBD2; CDR3: CARSLALPTGGDGTDTQYF; DNA: TGTGCCAGAAGCTTGGCCCTACCGACGGGGGGGGATGGGACAGATACGCAGTATTTT
J: TRBJ1-5; V: TRBV10-3; size: once; D: TRBD1; CDR3: CAISGQGNQPQHF; DNA: TGTGCCATCAGTGGACAGGGGAATCAGCCCCAGCATTTT
J: TRBJ2-1; V: TRBV19; size: few; D: TRBD2; CDR3: CASIGGGAWNEQFF; DNA: TGTGCCAGTATTGGCGGGGGGGCTTGGAATGAGCAGTTCTTC
J: TRBJ2-5; V: TRBV9; size: -; D: -; CDR3: CASSVGVATGKRGETQYF; DNA: TGTGCCAGCAGCGTTGGTGTTGCTACAGGGAAACGTGGGGAGACCCAGTACTTC
J: TRBJ2-1; V: TRBV19; size: -; D: TRBD1; CDR3: CASSSPRDRGAEQFF; DNA: TGTGCCAGTAGTTCCCCCCGGGACAGGGGTGCTGAGCAGTTCTTC